This is a list of T cell receptor beta chains from one sample in a study of human T cells and chemical hapten exposure. TCRdb independently ran MiXCR on the RACE reads; one entry per CDR3 protein. The data contain tens of thousands of distinct CDR3 sequences, roughly 9.5% of them singletons. The sequencing here drew on whole blood, taken in connection with sensitization to the hapten diphenylcyclopropenone (DPC). These receptors all come from a woman aged 40 to 49 with alopecia areata. Some clones in this sample may be carry-over from other donors' samples. CDR3s leave out the opening cysteine and the closing phenylalanine or tryptophan. The D gene is left open where the match is weak.

CDR3: ASSPQELYTEAF
D: .
length: 12
V: TRBV7-6
J: TRBJ1-1

CDR3: ASSLRPDSNGYT
D: .
length: 12
V: TRBV7-3
J: TRBJ1-2

CDR3: ASSEPGDPNTEAF
D: .
length: 13
V: TRBV7-6
J: TRBJ1-1

CDR3: ASSQDGTGNLYEQY
D: TRBD1
length: 14
V: TRBV3-1
J: TRBJ2-7

CDR3: ASSLIGLGDEKLF
D: .
length: 13
V: TRBV27
J: TRBJ1-4

CDR3: ASSRGGQPQH
D: .
length: 10
V: TRBV28
J: TRBJ1-5

CDR3: ASSPDYGDTQY
D: .
length: 11
V: TRBV7-7
J: TRBJ2-3

CDR3: SVEWGPSYNEQF
D: .
length: 12
V: TRBV29-1
J: TRBJ2-1

CDR3: ASSVGDRGYEQY
D: TRBD1
length: 12
V: TRBV7-9
J: TRBJ2-7

CDR3: SAREGYTYEQY
D: .
length: 11
V: TRBV20-1
J: TRBJ2-7

CDR3: ASSFRTGYYNEQF
D: TRBD1
length: 13
V: TRBV7-2
J: TRBJ2-1

CDR3: ASSLAWMADEGYT
D: .
length: 13
V: TRBV12-3/TRBV12-4
J: TRBJ1-2

CDR3: ASAEPYEQY
D: .
length: 9
V: TRBV18
J: TRBJ2-7

CDR3: SVDLFRGRRDTEAF
D: .
length: 14
V: TRBV29-1
J: TRBJ1-1

CDR3: ASRHQETQY
D: .
length: 9
V: TRBV25-1
J: TRBJ2-5

CDR3: SVGGGGQPQH
D: .
length: 10
V: TRBV29-1
J: TRBJ1-5

CDR3: ASSIDLRGTQY
D: .
length: 11
V: TRBV19
J: TRBJ2-5

CDR3: ASWDRGPYYEQY
D: TRBD1
length: 12
V: TRBV2
J: TRBJ2-7

CDR3: ASSLLGPRTDTQY
D: .
length: 13
V: TRBV28
J: TRBJ2-3

CDR3: ASSLGDADSYEQY
D: .
length: 13
V: TRBV5-1
J: TRBJ2-7

CDR3: ASSDIENTEAF
D: .
length: 11
V: TRBV3-1
J: TRBJ1-1

CDR3: SARPDRANQPQH
D: TRBD1
length: 12
V: TRBV20-1
J: TRBJ1-5

CDR3: ASSEDRIYGYT
D: TRBD1
length: 11
V: TRBV6-5
J: TRBJ1-2

CDR3: ASKMDRGYNEQF
D: TRBD1
length: 12
V: TRBV19
J: TRBJ2-1

CDR3: ASSLAKYRGSAGELF
D: TRBD1
length: 15
V: TRBV5-1
J: TRBJ2-2

CDR3: ASSPNDGGNEQF
D: .
length: 12
V: TRBV6-6
J: TRBJ2-1

CDR3: ASRAPSSYEQY
D: .
length: 11
V: TRBV7-9
J: TRBJ2-7

CDR3: SVVLHTYQETQY
D: .
length: 12
V: TRBV29-1
J: TRBJ2-5

CDR3: ASSHALDTGELF
D: .
length: 12
V: TRBV4-2
J: TRBJ2-2

CDR3: ASSLSGDRTDTQY
D: TRBD2
length: 13
V: TRBV18
J: TRBJ2-3

CDR3: SVDSGASLQETQY
D: .
length: 13
V: TRBV29-1
J: TRBJ2-5

CDR3: ASRQTMNTEAF
D: .
length: 11
V: TRBV5-1
J: TRBJ1-1

CDR3: ASSVVGNTGELF
D: .
length: 12
V: TRBV9
J: TRBJ2-2

CDR3: ASELGFSNQPQH
D: .
length: 12
V: TRBV5-5
J: TRBJ1-5

CDR3: ASSYSLTSEPDTQY
D: TRBD2
length: 14
V: TRBV6-2/TRBV6-3
J: TRBJ2-3

CDR3: ASSEARQVGSPLH
D: .
length: 13
V: TRBV2
J: TRBJ1-6

CDR3: ASSLYTSGGPTDSRPNEQF
D: TRBD2
length: 19
V: TRBV27
J: TRBJ2-1

CDR3: ASSPDRLSSYNEQF
D: .
length: 14
V: TRBV12-3/TRBV12-4
J: TRBJ2-1

CDR3: ASSLRGGPGHEQF
D: .
length: 13
V: TRBV5-4
J: TRBJ2-1

CDR3: AISEEGAGEHYGYT
D: .
length: 14
V: TRBV10-3
J: TRBJ1-2

CDR3: ASSYSGTALGEQY
D: .
length: 13
V: TRBV6-2/TRBV6-3
J: TRBJ2-7

CDR3: ASSLQPGIAGNTIY
D: .
length: 14
V: TRBV27
J: TRBJ1-3

CDR3: ASSAGQAAHEQY
D: TRBD1
length: 12
V: TRBV5-1
J: TRBJ2-7

CDR3: ASSLAPQSGYEQY
D: .
length: 13
V: TRBV5-5
J: TRBJ2-7